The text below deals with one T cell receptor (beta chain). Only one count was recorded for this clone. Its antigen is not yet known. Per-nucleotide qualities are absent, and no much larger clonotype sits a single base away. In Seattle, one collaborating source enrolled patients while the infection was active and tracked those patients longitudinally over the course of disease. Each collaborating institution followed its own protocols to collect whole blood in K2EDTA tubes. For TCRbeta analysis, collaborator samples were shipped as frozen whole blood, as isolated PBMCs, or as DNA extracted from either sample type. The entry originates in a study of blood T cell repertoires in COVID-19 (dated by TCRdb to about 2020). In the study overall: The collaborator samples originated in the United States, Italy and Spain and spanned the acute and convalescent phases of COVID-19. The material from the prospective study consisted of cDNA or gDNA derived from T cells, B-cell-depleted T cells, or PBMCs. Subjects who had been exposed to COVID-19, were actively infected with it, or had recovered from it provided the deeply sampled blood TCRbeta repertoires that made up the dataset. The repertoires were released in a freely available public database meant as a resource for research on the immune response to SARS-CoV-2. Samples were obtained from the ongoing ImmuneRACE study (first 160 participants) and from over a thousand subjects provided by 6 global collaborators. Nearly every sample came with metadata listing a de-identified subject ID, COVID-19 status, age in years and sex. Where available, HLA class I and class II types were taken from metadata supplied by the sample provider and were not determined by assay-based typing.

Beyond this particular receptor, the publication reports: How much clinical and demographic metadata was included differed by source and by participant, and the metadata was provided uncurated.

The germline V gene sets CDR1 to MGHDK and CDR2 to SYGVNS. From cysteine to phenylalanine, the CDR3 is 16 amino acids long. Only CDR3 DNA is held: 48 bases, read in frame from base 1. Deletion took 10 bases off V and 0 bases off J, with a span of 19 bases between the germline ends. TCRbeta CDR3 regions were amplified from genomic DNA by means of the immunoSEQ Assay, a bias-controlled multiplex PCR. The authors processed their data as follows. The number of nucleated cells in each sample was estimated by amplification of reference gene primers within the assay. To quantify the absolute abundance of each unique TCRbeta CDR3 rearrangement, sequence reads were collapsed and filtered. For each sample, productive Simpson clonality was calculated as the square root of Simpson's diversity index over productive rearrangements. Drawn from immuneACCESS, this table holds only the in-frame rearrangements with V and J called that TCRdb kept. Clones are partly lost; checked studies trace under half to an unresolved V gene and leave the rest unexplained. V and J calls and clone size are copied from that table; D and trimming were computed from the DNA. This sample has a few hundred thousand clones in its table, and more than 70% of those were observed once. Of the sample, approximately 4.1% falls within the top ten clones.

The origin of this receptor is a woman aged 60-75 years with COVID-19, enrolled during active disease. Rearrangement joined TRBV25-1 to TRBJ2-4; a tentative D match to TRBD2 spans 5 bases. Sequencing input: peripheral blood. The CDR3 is CATPLLGDKAKNIQYF. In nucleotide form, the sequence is TGTGCCACCCCGCTCTTGGGAGACAAAGCCAAAAACATTCAGTACTTC. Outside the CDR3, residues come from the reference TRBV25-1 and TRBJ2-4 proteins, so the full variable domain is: EADIYQTPRYLVIGTGKKITLECSQTMGHDKMYWYQQDPGMELHLIHYSYGVNSTEKGDLSSESTVSRIRTEHFPLTLESARPSHTSQYLCATPLLGDKAKNIQYFGAGTRLSVL.